There are many counts of the clone carrying this T cell receptor beta chain. The antigen is not known. This sample was included in a study of CD8 T cells in ankylosing spondylitis. Regarding the study as a whole: Disease-linked clones were reportedly significantly enriched in matched ankylosing spondylitis synovial fluid. There was a TCR beta motif, made of several highly homologous variants, that appeared characteristic of ankylosing spondylitis blood.

With 3 bases clipped from V and 5 bases from J, the junction kept 5 bases outside the gene matches. Germline values: CDR1 LNHNV, CDR2 YYDKDF (reference sequence). The CDR3 runs to 14 residues. A quantitative 5'-RACE method, one with molecular barcodes, was used to make TCR beta libraries. TCRdb ran MiXCR on the 5' RACE reads and lists one entry per CDR3 protein. The sample lists roughly 490,000 distinct CDR3 sequences, over 4% occurring once. The rearrangement uses TRBV15 and TRBJ1-1; TRBD1 matches 8 bases. The TCR sequence derives from a male donor with ankylosing spondylitis. The specimen was blood, either unsorted or a sorted T cell fraction (not recorded which). CDR3 amino acids: CATSRDRVGTEAFF. The DNA for the CDR3 is TGTGCCACCAGCAGGGACAGGGTAGGAACTGAAGCTTTCTTT. Looking up the rest from reference TRBV15 and TRBJ1-1 gives the full variable domain: DAMVIQNPRYQVTQFGKPVTLSCSQTLNHNVMYWYQQKSSQAPKLLFHYYDKDFNNEADTPDNFQSRRPNTSFCFLDIRSPGLGDTAMYLCATSRDRVGTEAFFGQGTRLTVV.